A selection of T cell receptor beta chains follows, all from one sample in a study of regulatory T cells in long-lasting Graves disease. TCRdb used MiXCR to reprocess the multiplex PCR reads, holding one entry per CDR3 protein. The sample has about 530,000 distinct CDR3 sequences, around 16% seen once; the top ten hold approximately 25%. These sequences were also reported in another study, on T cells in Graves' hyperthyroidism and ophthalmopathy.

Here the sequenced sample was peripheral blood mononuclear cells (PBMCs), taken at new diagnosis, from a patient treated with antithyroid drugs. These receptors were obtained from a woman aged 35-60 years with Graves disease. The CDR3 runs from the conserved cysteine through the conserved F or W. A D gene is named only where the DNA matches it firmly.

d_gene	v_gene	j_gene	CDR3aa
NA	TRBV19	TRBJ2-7	CASSTPRGEQYF
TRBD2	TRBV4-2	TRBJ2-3	CASSQEAGAGVVTQYF
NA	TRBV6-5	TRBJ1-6	CASSSPGNSPLHF
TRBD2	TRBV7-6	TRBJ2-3	CASSPRTRGGPDTQYF
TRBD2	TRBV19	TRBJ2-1	CASSIFSGGEEQFF
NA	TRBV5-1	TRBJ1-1	CASSSGTASTEAFF
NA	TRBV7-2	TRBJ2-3	CASSRDSIDTQYF
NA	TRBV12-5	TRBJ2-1	CASGLVRLQYNEQFF
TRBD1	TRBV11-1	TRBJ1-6	CASSPTGASPLHF
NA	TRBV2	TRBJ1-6	CASYTGTTNSPLHF
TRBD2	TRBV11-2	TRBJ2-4	CASSLRRGVLKNIQYF
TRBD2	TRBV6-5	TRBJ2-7	CASSWTRAEQYF
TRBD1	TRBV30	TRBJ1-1	CAWMTQDGQGLSRAFF
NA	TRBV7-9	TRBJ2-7	CASSLGVGVSSYEQYF
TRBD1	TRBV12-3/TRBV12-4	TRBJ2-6	CASSPAGQAISGANVLTF
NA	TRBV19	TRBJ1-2	CASSIDPEYGYTF
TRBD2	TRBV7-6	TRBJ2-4	CASSSWEGIQYF
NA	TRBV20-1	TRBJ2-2	CSARGRGTSDSGELFF
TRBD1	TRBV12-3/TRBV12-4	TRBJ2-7	CASSTRGHLYEQYF
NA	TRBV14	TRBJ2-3	CASSQVVWREQRLFTDTQYF
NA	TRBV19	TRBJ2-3	CASSRASPTDTQYF
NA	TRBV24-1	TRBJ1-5	CATSVGGHGNQPQHF
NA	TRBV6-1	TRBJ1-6	CASSDDRYNSPLHF
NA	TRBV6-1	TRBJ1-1	CASSPRRHGTEAFF
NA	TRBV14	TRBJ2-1	CASSQDLWINNEQFF
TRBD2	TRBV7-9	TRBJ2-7	CASSLIATAGGPNEQYF
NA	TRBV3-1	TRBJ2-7	CASRPGIAAYEQYF
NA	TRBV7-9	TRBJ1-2	CASSLGPNRLPYGYTF
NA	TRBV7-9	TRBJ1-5	CASSVGGGSNQPQHF
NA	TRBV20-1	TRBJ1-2	CSASTREFYGYTF
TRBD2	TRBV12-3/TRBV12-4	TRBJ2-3	CASSSFGTSGTDTQYF
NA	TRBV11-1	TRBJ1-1	CASSLFTGNTEAFF
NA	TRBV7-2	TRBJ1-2	CASRSAVGRGYGYTF
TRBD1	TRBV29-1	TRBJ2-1	CSVPGQGYNEQFF
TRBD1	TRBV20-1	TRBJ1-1	CSATTGFTEAFF
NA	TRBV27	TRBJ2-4	CASSSLGGGTQYF
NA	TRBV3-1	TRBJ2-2	CASSQGLAIGELFF
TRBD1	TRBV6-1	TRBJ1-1	CASSGPGQKNTEAFF
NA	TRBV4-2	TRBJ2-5	CASSQGEGGETQYF
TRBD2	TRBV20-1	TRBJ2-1	CSARSGLAGFNEQFF
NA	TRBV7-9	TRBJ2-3	CASSFRPGPAPDTQYF
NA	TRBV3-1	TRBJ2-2	CASSQERWRGPGELFF
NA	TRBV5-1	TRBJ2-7	CASSLVSEGYEQYF
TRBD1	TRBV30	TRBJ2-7	CAWSQGQAYEQYF
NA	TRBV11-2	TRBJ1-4	CASSYSTTNEKLFF
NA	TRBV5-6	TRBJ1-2	CASSREPYGYTF
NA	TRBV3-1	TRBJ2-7	CASSQESVFWNEQYF
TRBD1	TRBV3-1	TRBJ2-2	CASRDRENTGELFF
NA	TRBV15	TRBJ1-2	CATSPWTGYGYTF
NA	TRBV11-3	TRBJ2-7	CASSPDFPAEQYF